A selection of T cell receptor beta chains follows, all from one sample in a study of blood T cell repertoires in COVID-19. TCRdb's copy holds only in-frame clones and misses some; the assay was immunoSEQ multiplex PCR. The sample records 100,000 or so clones, 85% being singletons. The source material was peripheral blood. All receptors derive from a woman in her seventies with active or convalescent COVID-19. The CDR3 runs from the conserved cysteine through the conserved F or W. Each record gives: V gene, J gene, CDR3 protein.

v_gene: TRBV11-3
j_gene: TRBJ2-5
CDR3aa: CASNRGEETQYF

v_gene: TRBV7-9
j_gene: TRBJ1-2
CDR3aa: CASSSGQYYGYTF

v_gene: TRBV28
j_gene: TRBJ2-6
CDR3aa: CASSFLRVAGANVLTF

v_gene: TRBV9
j_gene: TRBJ2-1
CDR3aa: CASSRYAGGENEQFF

v_gene: TRBV2
j_gene: TRBJ1-2
CDR3aa: CASSLSGFYGYTF

v_gene: TRBV11-2
j_gene: TRBJ1-1
CDR3aa: CASSLVRQGEVEAFF

v_gene: TRBV3-1/TRBV3-2
j_gene: TRBJ2-1
CDR3aa: CASSQLGSYNEQFF

v_gene: TRBV30
j_gene: TRBJ2-5
CDR3aa: CAWSVSGEGTQYF

v_gene: TRBV19
j_gene: TRBJ1-5
CDR3aa: CASSTPGQGFQPQHF

v_gene: TRBV29-1
j_gene: TRBJ2-3
CDR3aa: CSVDGASDSVDTQYF

v_gene: TRBV6-2/TRBV6-3
j_gene: TRBJ2-3
CDR3aa: CASSSTGPGYDTQYF

v_gene: TRBV21-1
j_gene: TRBJ2-7
CDR3aa: CASSKKGRGHEVPSGF

v_gene: TRBV25-1
j_gene: TRBJ2-7
CDR3aa: CASSESGVNEQYF

v_gene: TRBV3-1/TRBV3-2
j_gene: TRBJ2-1
CDR3aa: CASSPSGGGNEQFF

v_gene: TRBV7-8
j_gene: TRBJ1-1
CDR3aa: CASSLEDRVNTEAFF

v_gene: TRBV28
j_gene: TRBJ1-6
CDR3aa: CASSGGLRTLHF

v_gene: TRBV11-2
j_gene: TRBJ1-2
CDR3aa: CASSTALNYGYTF

v_gene: TRBV7-9
j_gene: TRBJ2-3
CDR3aa: CASSLYSTDTQYF

v_gene: TRBV19
j_gene: TRBJ2-1
CDR3aa: CASSGNRGTEQFF

v_gene: TRBV19
j_gene: TRBJ2-5
CDR3aa: CASSIRETQYF

v_gene: TRBV18
j_gene: TRBJ2-1
CDR3aa: CASSPGQGALNEQFF

v_gene: TRBV19
j_gene: TRBJ1-1
CDR3aa: CASSTTVNTEAFF

v_gene: TRBV28
j_gene: TRBJ1-5
CDR3aa: CASSLGQGMSNQPQHF

v_gene: TRBV11-2
j_gene: TRBJ1-1
CDR3aa: CASSADRNTEAFF

v_gene: TRBV27
j_gene: TRBJ2-3
CDR3aa: CATKPASATDTQYF

v_gene: TRBV2
j_gene: TRBJ2-1
CDR3aa: CASSTSGVVNEQFF

v_gene: TRBV7-2
j_gene: TRBJ2-5
CDR3aa: CASSLIPTGVLGETQYF

v_gene: TRBV3-1/TRBV3-2
j_gene: TRBJ2-1
CDR3aa: CASSHSGGGYNEQFF

v_gene: TRBV14
j_gene: TRBJ2-2
CDR3aa: CASSHRAGTGELFF

v_gene: TRBV11-2
j_gene: TRBJ1-3
CDR3aa: CASSDSRNTIYF

v_gene: TRBV9
j_gene: TRBJ2-7
CDR3aa: CASSVGTSTYEQYF

v_gene: TRBV7-9
j_gene: TRBJ2-3
CDR3aa: CASRGTGTDTQYF

v_gene: TRBV11-2
j_gene: TRBJ2-3
CDR3aa: CASSFNRVGDTQYF

v_gene: TRBV30
j_gene: TRBJ2-1
CDR3aa: CAWSGGSGGGAYNEQFF

v_gene: TRBV7-2
j_gene: TRBJ2-1
CDR3aa: CASSLAGSGSYNEQFF

v_gene: TRBV2
j_gene: TRBJ1-1
CDR3aa: CASTLQGGRTEAFF

v_gene: TRBV11-2
j_gene: TRBJ2-1
CDR3aa: CASSLVRGRGTPYNEQFF

v_gene: TRBV27
j_gene: TRBJ1-1
CDR3aa: CASSFRDRGTEAFF

v_gene: TRBV7-8
j_gene: TRBJ2-5
CDR3aa: CASSTGTGKETQYF

v_gene: TRBV9
j_gene: TRBJ1-6
CDR3aa: CASSVTQGWDSPLHF

v_gene: TRBV18
j_gene: TRBJ1-1
CDR3aa: CASSRTGGANTEAFF

v_gene: TRBV28
j_gene: TRBJ2-5
CDR3aa: CASSLYGGGQKETQYF

v_gene: TRBV28
j_gene: TRBJ1-2
CDR3aa: CASSRDRGIYTF

v_gene: TRBV7-2
j_gene: TRBJ2-7
CDR3aa: CASSPRPGGEQYF

v_gene: TRBV5-6
j_gene: TRBJ1-1
CDR3aa: CASRGPGQTMIF

v_gene: TRBV24-1
j_gene: TRBJ1-3
CDR3aa: CATSREGQGHENTIYF

v_gene: TRBV11-3
j_gene: TRBJ1-2
CDR3aa: CASSRDSPNYGYTF

v_gene: TRBV6-5
j_gene: TRBJ1-1
CDR3aa: CASRPPGTGGAFF

v_gene: TRBV5-4
j_gene: TRBJ2-7
CDR3aa: CASSRPYTGGEQYF

v_gene: TRBV5-1
j_gene: TRBJ2-7
CDR3aa: CASSSTAGTGGEQYF

v_gene: TRBV27
j_gene: TRBJ2-4
CDR3aa: CASSLGLGSGAGAKNIQYF